The rows below give T cell receptor beta chains drawn from one sample of a study of CD8+CD57+ T cells in acquired aplastic anemia. TCRdb analysed the reads with MiXCR anew, one entry per CDR3 protein. The sample shows 75,000 to 100,000 distinct CDR3 sequences, around 68% of them seen only once. The specimen sequenced was sorted CD4+, CD8+, or CD8+CD57+ T cells (not recorded which) from PBMCs. The source of these receptors is a human donor with aplastic anemia. The CDR3 runs from the conserved cysteine through the conserved F or W. D genes are given only for firm matches. For some rows the clone size is stated as once, few or many, or as a class when expanded; others skip it.

D: -; size: -; J: TRBJ2-7; V: TRBV2; CDR3: CASIGQVPYYEQYF; DNA: TGTGCCAGCATTGGGCAGGTGCCTTACTACGAGCAGTACTTC
D: -; size: many; J: TRBJ2-3; V: TRBV6-1; CDR3: CASIIGGTITTDTQYF; DNA: TGTGCCAGCATTATAGGCGGGACGATCACGACAGATACGCAGTATTTT
D: -; size: -; J: TRBJ2-3; V: TRBV5-1; CDR3: CASSSVGTRGTDTQYF; DNA: TGCGCCAGCAGCTCCGTCGGGACGCGGGGCACAGATACGCAGTATTTT
D: -; size: few; J: TRBJ1-4; V: TRBV19; CDR3: CASRGGTNEKLFF; DNA: TGTGCCAGTAGGGGGGGAACTAATGAAAAACTGTTTTTT
D: TRBD2; size: many; J: TRBJ2-1; V: TRBV12-3/TRBV12-4; CDR3: CASSGTSASNEQFF; DNA: TGTGCCAGCAGCGGGACTAGCGCTTCCAATGAGCAGTTCTTC
D: -; size: once; J: TRBJ2-5; V: TRBV11-1; CDR3: CASSLGASLEETQYF; DNA: TGTGCCAGCAGCTTAGGCGCCAGTCTCGAAGAGACCCAGTACTTC
D: TRBD2; size: -; J: TRBJ2-3; V: TRBV25-1; CDR3: CASSFGGGGADTQYF; DNA: TGTGCCAGCAGTTTTGGCGGGGGTGGGGCAGATACGCAGTATTTT
D: TRBD2; size: many; J: TRBJ2-7; V: TRBV2; CDR3: CASSLSGGDEQYF; DNA: TGTGCCAGCAGTCTTAGCGGGGGAGACGAGCAGTACTTC
D: -; size: -; J: TRBJ1-6; V: TRBV7-9; CDR3: CASSQAAQHSPLHF; DNA: TGTGCCAGCAGCCAGGCCGCCCAACATTCACCCCTCCACTTT
D: -; size: -; J: TRBJ2-3; V: TRBV7-7; CDR3: CASSLDFTDTQYF; DNA: TGTGCTAGCAGCTTGGACTTTACAGATACGCAGTATTTT
D: -; size: many; J: TRBJ2-1; V: TRBV15; CDR3: CATSPRRGVSSYNEQFF; DNA: TGTGCCACCAGCCCCCGGAGGGGGGTCAGCTCCTACAATGAGCAGTTCTTC
D: -; size: -; J: TRBJ2-3; V: TRBV10-1; CDR3: CASAVAGTDTQYF; DNA: TGCGCCAGCGCCGTAGCGGGCACAGATACGCAGTATTTT
D: -; size: -; J: TRBJ2-7; V: TRBV20-1; CDR3: CSAPPTGNPYEQYF; DNA: TGCAGTGCTCCCCCCACAGGGAACCCCTACGAGCAGTACTTC
D: TRBD2; size: -; J: TRBJ2-1; V: TRBV11-2; CDR3: CASSRQGTSGGLNEQFF; DNA: TGTGCCAGCAGCCGTCAGGGGACTAGCGGGGGGTTGAATGAGCAGTTCTTC
D: -; size: once; J: TRBJ1-5; V: TRBV29-1; CDR3: CSAITGNQPQHF; DNA: TGCAGCGCAATCACAGGGAATCAGCCCCAGCATTTT
D: -; size: -; J: TRBJ2-5; V: TRBV12-3/TRBV12-4; CDR3: CASSSGARGKETQYF; DNA: TGTGCCAGCAGTTCAGGGGCCCGGGGGAAAGAGACCCAGTACTTC
D: -; size: -; J: TRBJ2-7; V: TRBV9; CDR3: CASSPRTEAYEQYF; DNA: TGTGCCAGCAGCCCGAGGACGGAGGCCTACGAGCAGTACTTC
D: TRBD2; size: -; J: TRBJ2-7; V: TRBV10-1; CDR3: CASSAASGSYEQYF; DNA: TGCGCCAGCAGTGCGGCTAGCGGCTCCTACGAGCAGTACTTC
D: TRBD1; size: -; J: TRBJ2-2; V: TRBV24-1; CDR3: CATSDQDRGYSGELFF; DNA: TGTGCCACCAGTGACCAGGACAGGGGGTATTCCGGGGAGCTGTTTTTT
D: -; size: -; J: TRBJ2-5; V: TRBV20-1; CDR3: CSARDMHNGTQYF; DNA: TGCAGTGCTAGAGATATGCACAATGGGACCCAGTACTTC
D: TRBD2; size: -; J: TRBJ2-2; V: TRBV7-8; CDR3: CASSLGTTSTGELFF; DNA: TGTGCCAGCAGCTTGGGGACTACGTCCACCGGGGAGCTGTTTTTT
D: TRBD1; size: -; J: TRBJ1-2; V: TRBV7-2; CDR3: CASNNPGQIYGYTF; DNA: TGTGCCAGCAACAATCCGGGACAGATCTATGGCTACACCTTC
D: TRBD2; size: once; J: TRBJ2-2; V: TRBV2; CDR3: CASSGLAGDTGEPFF; DNA: TGTGCCAGCAGTGGACTAGCGGGAGATACCGGGGAGCCGTTTTTT
D: -; size: once; J: TRBJ1-2; V: TRBV2; CDR3: CASTASEGRHNYGYTF; DNA: TGTGCCAGCACGGCGAGTGAGGGACGGCATAACTATGGCTACACCTTC
D: -; size: -; J: TRBJ1-6; V: TRBV29-1; CDR3: CSVGGVGSPLHF; DNA: TGCAGCGTTGGCGGGGTTGGTTCACCCCTCCACTTT
D: -; size: few; J: TRBJ2-7; V: TRBV19; CDR3: CASSTGGYEQYF; DNA: TGTGCCAGTAGTACTGGGGGCTACGAGCAGTACTTC
D: -; size: few; J: TRBJ2-3; V: TRBV24-1; CDR3: CATSHPDAGLNTQYF; DNA: TGTGCCACCAGCCACCCTGACGCCGGACTAAATACGCAGTATTTT
D: TRBD1; size: -; J: TRBJ1-6; V: TRBV25-1; CDR3: CASTTGTGYSPLHF; DNA: TGTGCCAGCACCACCGGGACAGGATACTCACCCCTCCACTTT
D: -; size: few; J: TRBJ2-5; V: TRBV5-6; CDR3: CASSYDSQETQYF; DNA: TGTGCCAGCAGCTATGACAGTCAGGAGACCCAGTACTTC
D: TRBD1; size: few; J: TRBJ2-3; V: TRBV7-6; CDR3: CASSTGQGFTDTQYF; DNA: TGTGCCAGCAGCACCGGACAGGGATTCACAGATACGCAGTATTTT
D: -; size: -; J: TRBJ1-2; V: TRBV29-1; CDR3: CSARQEGNGYTF; DNA: TGCAGCGCAAGACAGGAAGGCAATGGCTACACCTTC
D: -; size: few; J: TRBJ2-5; V: TRBV7-9; CDR3: CASSSTSPETQYF; DNA: TGTGCCAGCAGCTCCACATCTCCTGAGACCCAGTACTTC
D: TRBD1; size: few; J: TRBJ1-1; V: TRBV20-1; CDR3: CSAIEDREGFF; DNA: TGCAGTGCTATAGAGGACAGGGAGGGTTTCTTT
D: -; size: -; J: TRBJ2-7; V: TRBV10-3; CDR3: CAISESLYQEQYF; DNA: TGTGCCATCAGTGAGTCCTTGTATCAGGAGCAGTACTTC
D: -; size: few; J: TRBJ2-1; V: TRBV27; CDR3: CASSPNMGYPGLEQFF; DNA: TGTGCCAGCAGTCCTAACATGGGGTATCCGGGGCTTGAGCAGTTCTTC
D: -; size: -; J: TRBJ2-3; V: TRBV2; CDR3: CASSPGRNTDTQYF; DNA: TGTGCCAGCAGTCCGGGACGGAACACAGATACGCAGTATTTT
D: -; size: -; J: TRBJ2-1; V: TRBV19; CDR3: CASSLRAHNEQFF; DNA: TGTGCCAGTAGTCTCAGGGCCCACAATGAGCAGTTCTTC
D: TRBD2; size: -; J: TRBJ2-3; V: TRBV28; CDR3: CASTSGSVDTQYF; DNA: TGTGCCAGCACTAGCGGGAGTGTAGATACGCAGTATTTT
D: TRBD1; size: once; J: TRBJ2-1; V: TRBV20-1; CDR3: CSAKTQLSTGVGYNEQFF; DNA: TGCAGTGCTAAAACCCAACTCAGTACAGGGGTTGGCTACAATGAGCAGTTCTTC
D: -; size: -; J: TRBJ1-2; V: TRBV24-1; CDR3: CATSDFNYGYTF; DNA: TGTGCCACCAGTGATTTTAACTATGGCTACACCTTC
D: TRBD1; size: -; J: TRBJ2-1; V: TRBV29-1; CDR3: CSVVDREAYSEQFF; DNA: TGCAGCGTTGTGGACAGGGAGGCATACAGTGAGCAGTTCTTC
D: TRBD1; size: medium-sized; J: TRBJ2-7; V: TRBV24-1; CDR3: CATSDFRRGLDEQYF; DNA: TGTGCCACCAGTGATTTTCGCAGGGGGCTCGACGAGCAGTACTTC
D: -; size: -; J: TRBJ2-3; V: TRBV19; CDR3: CASSITDTQYF; DNA: TGTGCCAGTAGTATCACAGATACGCAGTATTTT
D: -; size: -; J: TRBJ2-7; V: TRBV5-1; CDR3: CASRRDRSYEQYF; DNA: TGCGCCAGCAGAAGGGACCGATCCTACGAGCAGTACTTC
D: -; size: -; J: TRBJ2-3; V: TRBV24-1; CDR3: CATSDVRGSDTQYF; DNA: TGTGCCACCAGTGACGTGAGAGGGTCAGATACGCAGTATTTT
D: -; size: once; J: TRBJ2-7; V: TRBV7-9; CDR3: CASSSATVAYEQYF; DNA: TGTGCCAGCAGCTCGGCGACAGTTGCCTACGAGCAGTACTTC
D: -; size: -; J: TRBJ2-4; V: TRBV7-8; CDR3: CASSLPKNIQYF; DNA: TGTGCCAGCAGCTTACCCAAAAACATTCAGTACTTC
D: TRBD1; size: -; J: TRBJ2-5; V: TRBV10-3; CDR3: CAIREGTGGRETQYF; DNA: TGTGCCATCAGAGAAGGGACAGGGGGCCGGGAGACCCAGTACTTC
D: -; size: -; J: TRBJ2-1; V: TRBV19; CDR3: CASSLSKSYNEQFF; DNA: TGTGCCAGTAGTCTCTCGAAGAGCTACAATGAGCAGTTCTTC
D: -; size: many; J: TRBJ1-5; V: TRBV6-1; CDR3: CASSEPGSPVPQHF; DNA: TGTGCCAGCAGTGAACCGGGTTCGCCTGTGCCCCAGCATTTT